The 20 T cell receptor beta chains below were found in one sample sequenced in a study of radiation and T cells in renal cell carcinoma. Repertoires were generated with immunoSEQ multiplex PCR, while TCRdb's copy carries only in-frame clones and drops some. Seen here are 100,000 to 150,000 clones, about four fifths observed once, and the top ten hold 5.8%. Sample time point: blood 2 weeks post-SBRT. As for treatment: 15 Gy SBRT to primary tumor, nephrectomy 4 weeks later. The sample in question was blood, obtained from a patient whose treatment included radiotherapy and nephrectomy. Receptors originate from a man aged 50 to 60 with renal cell carcinoma.

The CDR3 DNA sequence: TGTGCCAGCTCACCAGGACTAGCGGGGGTAGAGACCCAGTACTTC. Translating gives CASSPGLAGVETQYF. V usage is TRBV18 and J usage is TRBJ2-5; 13 nucleotides line up with TRBD2. The germline V gene encodes CDR1 KGHSH and CDR2 LQKENI. This CDR3 comprises 15 residues. Trimming at V came to 2 bases and at J to 4 bases, leaving 1 base not matched to a gene. The full variable domain, rest sourced from reference TRBV18 and TRBJ2-5, is NAGVMQNPRHLVRRRGQEARLRCSPMKGHSHVYWYRQLPEEGLKFMVYLQKENIIDESGMPKERFSAEFPKEGPSILRIQQVVRGDSAAYFCASSPGLAGVETQYFGPGTRLLVL.

The chain has TRBV6-5 and TRBJ2-7; D is perhaps TRBD2 (6 bases). Germline V gives CDR1 MNHEY, CDR2 SVGAGI. The CDR3 is 15 residues long. The V and J ends lost 5 bases and 3 bases respectively, with 17 bases between them. CDR3 amino acids: CASSQHEGGNYEQYF. CDR3 in DNA: TGTGCCAGCAGTCAACACGAGGGCGGGAACTACGAGCAGTACTTC.

The rearrangement links TRBV11-3 to TRBJ1-5; 8 nucleotides agree with TRBD1. The CDR3 contains 19 residues. The germline gives CDR1 SGHNT, CDR2 YENEEA. Germline trimming cut 3 bases from V and 0 bases from J; bases unmatched to any gene: 13. The CDR3 region is CASSLGPLQGGSSNQPQHF. The CDR3 nucleotides are TGTGCCAGCAGCTTGGGTCCTCTACAGGGGGGTAGTAGCAATCAGCCCCAGCATTTT.

J is TRBJ2-5 and V is TRBV4-2; TRBD2 might be the D (6 bases). V lost 4 bases and J 5 bases, leaving 20 bases between the germline ends. Germline-derived CDR1 and CDR2 are LGHNA and YNFKEQ. This CDR3 has 16 residues. This CDR3 reads CASSRGEALSGETQYF. DNA of the CDR3: TGTGCCAGCAGCCGAGGGGAGGCTCTCTCCGGCGAGACCCAGTACTTC.

The rearrangement links TRBV29-1 to TRBJ2-1; D remains ambiguous. The germline CDR1 and CDR2 sequences are SQVTM and ANQGSEA. The CDR3 is made up of 11 amino acids. V was shortened by 7 bases and J by 5 bases, with 9 bases between the two germline ends. This CDR3 is CSGITHNEQFF. CDR3 nucleotide sequence: TGCAGCGGCATAACGCACAATGAGCAGTTCTTC.

The chain joins TRBV7-2 to TRBJ2-7; no clear D. Trimming left V 0 bases short and J 5 bases short, with 2 bases between. CDR1 and CDR2 from the germline V gene are SGHTA and FQGNSA. The CDR3 is 11 residues long. The CDR3 DNA sequence: TGTGCCAGCAGCTTAGCCCACGAGCAGTACTTC. Amino acids: CASSLAHEQYF. The full variable domain, rest sourced from reference TRBV7-2 and TRBJ2-7, is GAGVSQSPSNKVTEKGKDVELRCDPISGHTALYWYRQSLGQGLEFLIYFQGNSAPDKSGLPSDRFSAERTGGSVSTLTIQRTQQEDSAVYLCASSLAHEQYFGPGTRLTVT.

Written as DNA, the CDR3 is TGTGCCAGCTCACCACGGGGCGGTACCTCTGGGGCCAACGTCCTGACTTTC. This encodes CASSPRGGTSGANVLTF. The gene calls are TRBV18 and TRBJ2-6; D might be TRBD1 (5 bases). The CDR3 length is 17 residues. The V gene lost 1 base and the J gene lost 0 bases, with 10 bases spanning the gap. Germline V gene sequence: CDR1 KGHSH, CDR2 LQKENI.

V is TRBV11-2 and J is TRBJ1-5; 7 bases line up with TRBD1. The CDR3 sequence is 13 residues long. Per germline, CDR1 SGHAT and CDR2 FQNNGV. After removal of 8 bases from V and 5 bases from J, the junction contained 6 bases not matched to a gene. The CDR3: CASGRQGDQPQHF. The CDR3 DNA reads TGTGCCAGCGGCCGACAGGGTGATCAGCCCCAGCATTTT.

This clone has just one count. The chain links TRBV27 to TRBJ2-1; D ambiguous. V gave up 11 bases and J gave up 7 bases, with 15 bases separating them. The CDR3 spans 12 residues. From germline, CDR1 is MNHEY and CDR2 SMNVEV (reference sequence). The chain's CDR3 is CARHPRVNEQFF. CDR3 sequence (DNA): TGTGCCCGCCACCCGAGAGTGAATGAGCAGTTCTTC.

The chain combines TRBV11-2 with TRBJ2-2; D not certain. The CDR3 consists of 13 residues. The germline V gene encodes CDR1 SGHAT and CDR2 FQNNGV. V was trimmed by 2 bases and J by 3 bases, leaving 4 bases between them. DNA of the CDR3: TGTGCCAGCAGCTTACAGTACACCGGGGAGCTGTTTTTT. This sequence encodes CASSLQYTGELFF.

This clone was seen a single time. V and J are TRBV27 and TRBJ2-7, with D possibly TRBD1 on 6 matching bases. Trimming removed 4 bases at V and 0 bases at J, with 13 bases between. CDR1 and CDR2 (germline): MNHEY, SMNVEV (reference sequence). The CDR3 contains 15 residues. The CDR3 DNA follows: TGTGCCAGCAGTTCCCCCGGACAGACCTCCTACGAGCAGTACTTC. This gives the protein CASSSPGQTSYEQYF.

The rearrangement uses TRBV6-4 and TRBJ2-1; TRBD2 agrees at 9 bases. V lost 5 bases to trimming and J lost 4 bases; unmatched junction nucleotides: 3. Germline lookup yields CDR1 MRHNA and CDR2 SNTAGT. The CDR3 consists of 14 residues. CDR3 region: CASSLAGGYNEQFF. For the CDR3, the DNA is TGTGCCAGCAGTCTGGCGGGGGGGTACAATGAGCAGTTCTTC.

This clone was seen repeatedly, ten times or more. This chain links TRBV19 with TRBJ2-7, with 9 bases matching TRBD1. Trimming cost V 5 bases and J 3 bases; bases outside gene matches: 8. The CDR3 totals 15 residues. Germline CDR1 is LNHDA and CDR2 is SQIVND (reference sequence). CDR3 sequence (DNA): TGTGCCAGTAGTCTAACAGGGGGCGGATACTACGAGCAGTACTTC. As protein: CASSLTGGGYYEQYF.

The CDR3 DNA follows: TGTGCCAGTAGTATAGTTGCCGAGGCAGGAGGACGATTGATAGCTTTCTTT. It codes for CASSIVAEAGGRLIAFF. V is TRBV19 and J is TRBJ1-1; D not certain. The length of the CDR3 is 17 residues. Trimming stripped 1 base from V and 10 bases from J, with 25 bases between. Looked up from germline, CDR1 is LNHDA and CDR2 is SQIVND (reference sequence).

The rearrangement links TRBV4-1 to TRBJ2-7; D gene uncertain. V was cut by 2 bases and J by 0 bases, with 20 bases left in between. This CDR3 has 18 amino acids. Germline V gives CDR1 MGHRA, CDR2 YSYEKL. The CDR3 protein is CASSQNLRRVERSYEQYF. In nucleotides, the CDR3 is TGCGCCAGCAGCCAAAACCTTCGACGGGTGGAACGCTCCTACGAGCAGTACTTC.

This clone was observed at least ten times. The rearrangement joins TRBV4-1 to TRBJ2-6; D is unclear. The CDR3 consists of 14 residues. Trimming took 7 bases from V and 3 from J, leaving 10 bases between them. In germline, CDR1 is MGHRA, CDR2 YSYEKL. The CDR3 spells CASTTTGGANVLTF. The CDR3 DNA sequence: TGCGCCAGCACCACAACCGGTGGGGCCAACGTCCTGACTTTC.

In its sample, this clone was seen a few times. The J gene is TRBJ2-5, the V gene TRBV7-8; no clear D gene. V shed 1 base and J shed 7 bases, with 16 bases lying between them. The CDR3 is 15 residues long. Per germline, CDR1 SGHVS and CDR2 FQNEAQ. The CDR3 DNA follows: TGTGCCAGCAGCTTAGAAGGAAGCCGATTTAGGACCCAGTACTTC. Its translation is CASSLEGSRFRTQYF.

Comments on this clone: Other DNA sequences of this sample code for an identical CDR3. The rearrangement links TRBV28 to TRBJ2-7; D not resolved. This CDR3 spans 12 amino acids. V was trimmed by 6 bases and J by 0 bases, leaving 6 bases between them. The germline V gene has CDR1 MDHEN and CDR2 SYDVKM. In DNA form, the CDR3 reads TGTGCCAGCAGCCTCAGCTCCTACGAGCAGTACTTC. It specifies CASSLSSYEQYF.

This clone was observed a few times. The chain recombines TRBV6-1 with TRBJ1-1; no definite D call. Germline CDR1 reads MNHNS; CDR2 reads SASEGT. V lost 5 bases, J lost 2 bases, and 9 bases lay in between. This CDR3 contains 13 residues. CDR3 bases: TGTGCCAGCAGTCTAGATAGAAACACTGAAGCTTTCTTT. Residues: CASSLDRNTEAFF.

The chain joins TRBV7-6 to TRBJ2-1, with 9 bases lining up with TRBD1. Germline V lookup: CDR1 SGHVS, CDR2 FNYEAQ. The CDR3 consists of 16 residues. After removal of 5 bases from V and 0 bases from J, the junction contained 5 bases not matched to a gene. Here the CDR3 DNA reads TGTGCCAGCAGCCTACAGGGGGCGAGCTCCTACAATGAGCAGTTCTTC. Translation gives CASSLQGASSYNEQFF. The full variable domain, in which reference TRBV7-6 and TRBJ2-1 provide the parts outside the CDR3, is GAGVSQSPRYKVTKRGQDVALRCDPISGHVSLYWYRQALGQGPEFLTYFNYEAQQDKSGLPNDRFSAERPEGSISTLTIQRTEQRDSAMYRCASSLQGASSYNEQFFGPGTRLTVL.